The entry that follows covers one T cell receptor (beta chain) sequence. The source of the sample is a study of blood T cell repertoires in COVID-19. Study-wide background: The United States, Italy and Spain supplied acute and convalescent COVID-19 samples. T cells, B-cell-depleted T cells, or PBMCs provided the cDNA or gDNA that served as material.

In the authors' workflow: Estimation of nucleated cell counts relied on the amplification of reference gene primers. Some clones are missing from TCRdb's copy, which holds only in-frame ones; the method was immunoSEQ multiplex PCR. V and J calls and clone size follow that table, whereas D and trimming were derived from the DNA. In the table there are roughly 200,000 clones, just over 85% of which are singletons. Deletions cut 11 bases from V and 0 bases from J, with 19 bases between. Germline V lookup: CDR1 MDHEN, CDR2 SYDVKM. The CDR3 has 15 residues. The source material was peripheral blood. The chain recombines TRBV28 with TRBJ1-1; D call uncertain. The receptor's source is a man between 18 and 35 years old with active or convalescent COVID-19. The CDR3 bases are TGTGCCTGCCAACCTGCCGGGGTAGTGAACACTGAAGCTTTCTTT. It encodes CACQPAGVVNTEAFF. Full variable domain (rest looked up from reference TRBV28 and TRBJ1-1): DVKVTQSSRYLVKRTGEKVFLECVQDMDHENMFWYRQDPGLGLRLIYFSYDVKMKEKGDIPEGYSVSREKKERFSLILESASTNQTSMYLCACQPAGVVNTEAFFGQGTRLTVV.